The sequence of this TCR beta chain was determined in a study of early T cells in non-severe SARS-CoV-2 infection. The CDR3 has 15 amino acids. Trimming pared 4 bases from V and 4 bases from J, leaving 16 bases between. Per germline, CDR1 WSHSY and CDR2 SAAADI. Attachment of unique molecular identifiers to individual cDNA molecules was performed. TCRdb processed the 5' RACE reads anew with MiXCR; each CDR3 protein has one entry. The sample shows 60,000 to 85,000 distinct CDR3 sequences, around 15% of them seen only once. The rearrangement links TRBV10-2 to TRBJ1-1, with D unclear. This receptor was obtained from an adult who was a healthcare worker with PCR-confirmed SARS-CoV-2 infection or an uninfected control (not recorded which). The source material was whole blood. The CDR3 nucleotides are TGCGCCAGCAGTGGGTTTTTGATGGCCAGCACTGAAGCTTTCTTT. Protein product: CASSGFLMASTEAFF.